The next 29 T cell receptor beta chains were all read from a single sample in a study of regulatory T cells in long-lasting Graves disease. Indicated time point: newly diagnosed GD, antithyroid drugs for less than 3 months. There was RNA extracted from PBMCs, and the TCR library was made from it. iRepertoire HTBI primers and Arm-PCR of CDR3 regions built TCR beta libraries. TCRdb recomputed calls from the multiplex PCR reads with MiXCR, one row per CDR3 protein. Of about 420,000 distinct CDR3 sequences listed, 16% were seen once; the top ten hold about 25%. Separately, the same data were catalogued under a study of T cells in Graves' hyperthyroidism and ophthalmopathy.

The sequenced sample was peripheral blood mononuclear cells (PBMCs), obtained at new diagnosis, from a patient treated with antithyroid drugs. These TCRs come from a woman younger than 30 with Graves disease.

Here the CDR3 reads CASSLRGGYYEQYF. The CDR3 nucleotides read TGTGCCAGCAGCTTACGTGGAGGATACTACGAGCAGTACTTC. V usage is TRBV7-6 and J usage is TRBJ2-7; a weak D match, TRBD2 (5 bases). This CDR3 has 14 residues. From germline, CDR1 is SGHVS and CDR2 FNYEAQ. V lost 2 bases to trimming and J lost 3 bases, with 11 bases between them.

This clonotype occurred a few times. The gene calls are TRBV18 and TRBJ2-1, with 9 bases matching TRBD2. The germline V gene encodes CDR1 KGHSH and CDR2 LQKENI. J gave up 6 bases and V 2 bases, and 5 bases lay outside the gene matches. The CDR3 covers 15 residues. The CDR3: CASSPTGLAFNEQFF. In nucleotides, the CDR3 is TGTGCCAGCTCACCAACGGGACTAGCTTTCAATGAGCAGTTCTTC. Filled out from reference TRBV18 and TRBJ2-1, the complete variable domain reads NAGVMQNPRHLVRRRGQEARLRCSPMKGHSHVYWYRQLPEEGLKFMVYLQKENIIDESGMPKERFSAEFPKEGPSILRIQQVVRGDSAAYFCASSPTGLAFNEQFFGPGTRLTVL.

This clonotype was counted many times. V gene TRBV28 combines with J gene TRBJ2-7; the match to TRBD2 covers 7 bases. CDR3 length equals 14 residues. Germline V gives CDR1 MDHEN, CDR2 SYDVKM. V dropped 3 bases and J dropped 4; count of bases not matched to a gene: 6. CDR3 sequence (DNA): TGTGCCAGCAGTTTTGGCGGGAGTAAGTACGAGCAGTACTTC. It codes for CASSFGGSKYEQYF.

Turning to this clonotype: A clone one base away is much larger, so this may be a read error. V gene TRBV12-3 or TRBV12-4 combines with J gene TRBJ2-2, with a weak D call TRBD2 (7 bases). There are 16 residues in the CDR3. The DNA for the CDR3 is TGTGCCAGCAGTTTGCATCGCGGGGGAGGCAGAGGGGGGCTGTTTTTT. This translates into CASSLHRGGGRGGLFF.

This clonotype has ten or more counts. The chain combines TRBV28 with TRBJ2-6, with 11 positions matching TRBD2. The CDR3 has 18 amino acids. Germline CDR1 and CDR2: MDHEN and SYDVKM. The trim removed 5 bases at V and 4 bases at J, leaving 10 bases unmatched. The CDR3 region has the DNA TGTGCCAGCAGTATCTTAGCGGGAGGGTTATTAGGGGCCAACGTCCTGACTTTC. As protein: CASSILAGGLLGANVLTF.

This clonotype has only a few counts. The chain uses TRBV28 and TRBJ2-3; maybe TRBD2 (9 bases). CDR1 MDHEN and CDR2 SYDVKM come from the germline V gene. V lost 5 bases and J lost 0, with 27 bases in between. CDR3 length: 20 residues. CDR3 in amino acids: CASSTRTGNSGRYSTDTQYF. DNA of the CDR3: TGTGCCAGCAGTACCCGGACAGGGAACAGCGGGAGGTATAGCACAGATACGCAGTATTTT.

The V gene is TRBV11-2, the J gene TRBJ1-1; no definite D call. Trimming took 0 bases from V and 5 from J, leaving 13 bases between them. CDR1 is SGHAT, CDR2 FQNNGV, per germline. The CDR3 runs to 15 residues. CDR3 protein: CASSLDGWDGTEAFF. The DNA for the CDR3 is TGTGCCAGCAGCTTAGATGGTTGGGATGGGACTGAAGCTTTCTTT.

This clonotype was counted a few times. The chain is built from TRBV15 and TRBJ2-3; 9 bases fit TRBD2. The germline gives CDR1 LNHNV, CDR2 YYDKDF (reference sequence). The CDR3 is made up of 16 amino acids. J was trimmed by 0 bases and V by 3 bases; bases with no gene match: 4. The CDR3 coding sequence is TGTGCCACCAGCAGCCAGACTAGCGGAAGCACAGATACGCAGTATTTT. Protein: CATSSQTSGSTDTQYF.

The V gene is TRBV7-9, the J gene TRBJ2-2, with unresolved D. CDR1 is SEHNR, CDR2 FQNEAQ, per germline (reference sequence). This CDR3 comprises 15 residues. Trimming pared 3 bases from V and 6 bases from J, leaving 14 bases between. The DNA for the CDR3 is TGTGCCAGCAGCTTCGCAGTCCTTAGTCCCGGGGAGCTGTTTTTT. This gives the protein CASSFAVLSPGELFF. The full variable domain, rest sourced from reference TRBV7-9 and TRBJ2-2, is DTGVSQNPRHKITKRGQNVTFRCDPISEHNRLYWYRQTLGQGPEFLTYFQNEAQLEKSRLLSDRFSAERPKGSFSTLEIQRTEQGDSAMYLCASSFAVLSPGELFFGEGSRLTVL.

This clonotype was counted a few times. A far bigger clonotype differs at one base, so this is likely a read error. The CDR3, as DNA: TGCAGTGCTAACGGGGCCAGACCCAATGAGCAGTACTTC. This codes for CSANGARPNEQYF. The chain has TRBV20-1 and TRBJ2-5; D may correspond to TRBD1 or TRBD2 (5 bases each). Germline V lookup: CDR1 DFQATT, CDR2 SNEGSKA (reference sequence). This CDR3 has 13 residues. Trimming left V 4 bases short and J 11 bases short, with 20 bases between.

As for this clonotype: With a much larger clone just one base away, this may be a read error. The chain couples TRBV7-9 to TRBJ2-1; D perhaps matches TRBD2 (6 bases). The DNA matches TRBJ2-7 better at its end, which makes the J call doubtful. CDR3 length: 16 amino acids. In germline, CDR1 is SEHNR, CDR2 FQNEAQ (reference sequence). CDR3 in DNA: TGTGCCAGCAGCTTATATGGGGGAGGCTCCTACAATGAGCAGTACTTC. It encodes CASSLYGGGSYNEQYF.

This clonotype turned up a few times. The chain carries TRBV29-1 and TRBJ2-1; D not certain. Trimming shortened V by 7 bases and J by 0 bases, and 13 bases separated the two germline ends. This CDR3 is 14 amino acids long. In germline, CDR1 is SQVTM, CDR2 ANQGSEA. DNA for the CDR3: TGCAGCGGCGACTCACCGAGCTCCTACAATGAGCAGTTCTTC. Its protein is CSGDSPSSYNEQFF.

With regard to this clonotype: This sequence may be a read error, since a much larger clone differs from it by one base. A read error is likely, as this CDR3 ends without the conserved phenylalanine or tryptophan. V and J are TRBV7-2 and TRBJ1-6; TRBD1 matches 7 bases. CDR3 length: 16 residues. V gave up 5 bases and J gave up 4 bases; unmatched junction bases: 8. Germline assignment: CDR1 SGHTA and CDR2 FQGNSA. The CDR3 region has the DNA TGTGCCAGCAGCCAGGCCCCGACAGGGTATAATTCACCCCTCCACCTT. Protein: CASSQAPTGYNSPLHL.

The chain is built from TRBV15 and TRBJ2-7, with D perhaps matching TRBD1 or TRBD2 (5 bases each). The V gene lost 0 bases and the J gene lost 2 bases, with 8 bases spanning the gap. The germline V gene has CDR1 LNHNV and CDR2 YYDKDF (reference sequence). This CDR3 has 14 amino acids. CDR3 region: CATSRELGAYEQYF. CDR3 nucleotides: TGTGCCACCAGCAGAGAATTGGGGGCCTACGAGCAGTACTTC.

The chain is built from TRBV20-1 and TRBJ2-7; 8 positions agree with TRBD1. From germline, CDR1 is DFQATT and CDR2 SNEGSKA (reference sequence). The CDR3 is 14 amino acids. V lost 3 bases, J lost 4 bases, and 8 bases stayed unmatched. The DNA of the CDR3 is TGCAGTGCTAGGAAGCAGGGGGCGCGTTACGAGCAGTACTTC. Its protein is CSARKQGARYEQYF.

This clonotype was found many times. This chain uses TRBV28 with TRBJ2-2; D might be TRBD1 or TRBD2, each matching 5 bases. V was shortened by 4 bases and J by 8 bases, with 14 bases between the two germline ends. The CDR3 covers 14 residues. From germline, CDR1 is MDHEN and CDR2 SYDVKM. Here the CDR3 reads CASSWGRTIGELFF. CDR3 bases: TGTGCCAGCAGTTGGGGACGTACCATTGGGGAGCTGTTTTTT.

The chain couples TRBV7-9 to TRBJ1-3, with D possibly being TRBD1 (6 bases). The CDR3 is 18 amino acids. Germline CDR1 and CDR2: SEHNR and FQNEAQ (reference sequence). V gave up 1 base and J gave up 0 bases, with 16 bases separating them. CDR3 bases: TGTGCCAGCAGCTTAGAATCTCGGGGGCGCTCCTCTGGAAACACCATATATTTT. Amino acid sequence: CASSLESRGRSSGNTIYF. Based on the CDR3 plus reference TRBV7-9 and TRBJ1-3, the full variable domain is DTGVSQNPRHKITKRGQNVTFRCDPISEHNRLYWYRQTLGQGPEFLTYFQNEAQLEKSRLLSDRFSAERPKGSFSTLEIQRTEQGDSAMYLCASSLESRGRSSGNTIYFGEGSWLTVV.

This clonotype showed up just a few times. The junction departs from germline at one end; a sequencing error may be responsible. The chain links TRBV7-7 to TRBJ2-2; TRBD1 agrees at 7 bases. CDR3 length equals 14 residues. From germline, CDR1 is SSHAT and CDR2 FNYEAQ (reference sequence). CDR3 loop: CASSLGTATGELFF. The CDR3 DNA sequence: TGTGCTAGCAGCTTAGGGACAGCCACCGGGGAGCTGTTTTTT.

This clonotype was found many times. The V call is TRBV6-1, the J call TRBJ1-5; D is unclear. The V end lost 6 bases, the J end lost 4 bases, and 10 bases lay between the germline ends. Per the germline V gene, CDR1 is MNHNS and CDR2 is SASEGT. This CDR3 region has 13 residues. CDR3 amino acids: CASSQRGNQPQHF. The CDR3 coding sequence is TGTGCCAGCAGCCAACGGGGAAATCAGCCCCAGCATTTT.

The genes are TRBV20-1 and TRBJ1-3, with 8 bases lining up with TRBD1. Germline lookup yields CDR1 DFQATT and CDR2 SNEGSKA (reference sequence). This CDR3 region has 15 residues. With V trimmed by 0 bases and J by 0 bases, 1 base remained unmatched. CDR3 DNA: TGCAGTGCTAGAGATGACAGGGGCTCTGGAAACACCATATATTTT. It translates to CSARDDRGSGNTIYF.

The chain has TRBV4-3 and TRBJ2-3; 10 bases fit TRBD2. The CDR3 runs 17 residues. V was clipped by 0 bases and J by 3 bases; unmatched bases: 6. Germline CDR1 is LGHNA and CDR2 is YSLEER. The CDR3 DNA reads as TGCGCCAGCAGCCAAGATCTAGCGGGAGCGGGAACAGATACGCAGTATTTT. Amino acids: CASSQDLAGAGTDTQYF.

The sample holds many counts of this clonotype. V gene TRBV11-3 combines with J gene TRBJ2-3; possible D gene TRBD1, 5 bases. V shed 5 bases and J shed 3 bases, with 18 bases lying between them. Germline CDR1 and CDR2: SGHNT and YENEEA. The CDR3 totals 16 residues. The CDR3: CASSPSRVGETDTQYF. The DNA for the CDR3 is TGTGCCAGCAGCCCGAGCAGGGTAGGCGAAACAGATACGCAGTATTTT.

There are many counts of this clonotype. The chain links TRBV28 to TRBJ2-3; 9 nucleotides align to TRBD1. The CDR3 runs to 17 residues. Germline V lookup: CDR1 MDHEN, CDR2 SYDVKM. Germline trimming cut 4 bases from V and 1 base from J; bases unmatched to any gene: 9. CDR3 nucleotides: TGTGCCAGCAGTTACACAGGGGGCGGGCCCCGCACAGATACGCAGTATTTT. It codes for CASSYTGGGPRTDTQYF.

Ten or more counts support this clonotype. The chain recombines TRBV20-1 with TRBJ2-5, with TRBD2 identical over 8 bases. This CDR3 comprises 17 residues. Per the germline V gene, CDR1 is DFQATT and CDR2 is SNEGSKA (reference sequence). The V and J ends lost 5 bases and 4 bases, in that order; junction bases with no gene match: 18. The CDR3 nucleotides are TGCAGTGCTCGCCCGATTAGGGCGGGAGGAGGCCCAGAGACCCAGTACTTC. Its protein is CSARPIRAGGGPETQYF.

This clonotype has just a few counts. The V and J genes are TRBV2 and TRBJ2-7; 8 bases are a match to TRBD2. The length of the CDR3 is 16 residues. V gave up 5 bases and J gave up 2 bases; unmatched junction bases: 11. Germline V CDR1 and CDR2: SNHLY, FYNNEI. The CDR3: CASSPLLAGPPYEQYF. As DNA, the CDR3 is TGTGCCAGCAGTCCCCTCCTAGCGGGCCCCCCCTACGAGCAGTACTTC.

The V and J genes are TRBV7-9 and TRBJ2-1; 9 bases line up with TRBD2. CDR1 is SEHNR and CDR2 is FQNEAQ in the germline V gene (reference sequence). The CDR3 is made up of 13 amino acids. The CDR3 DNA follows: TGTGCTGGGCTTGGCGGGAGGGGCTATGAGCAGTTCTTC. Protein: CAGLGGRGYEQFF.

V gene TRBV29-1 combines with J gene TRBJ2-7; D remains unclear. Germline lookup yields CDR1 SQVTM and CDR2 ANQGSEA. The germline V and J ends were trimmed by 4 bases and 1 base, with 8 bases remaining between them. The CDR3 totals 12 residues. The CDR3 bases are TGCAGCGTTGTGGCCAGGTCCTACGAGCAGTACTTC. Its protein product is CSVVARSYEQYF.

V usage is TRBV6-2 or TRBV6-3 and J usage is TRBJ2-5; 10 nucleotides align to TRBD1. After removal of 5 bases from V and 4 bases from J, the junction contained 7 bases not matched to a gene. Per germline, CDR1 MNHEY and CDR2 SVGEGT. This CDR3 has 15 amino acids. CDR3 sequence reads: CASSPRTGGAETQYF. CDR3 coding DNA: TGTGCCAGCAGTCCACGGACAGGGGGGGCAGAGACCCAGTACTTC.

This clonotype was counted many times. The chain links TRBV6-2 or TRBV6-3 to TRBJ2-1; 8 nucleotides align to TRBD1. The CDR3 consists of 14 residues. J lost 4 bases, V lost 7 bases, and 6 bases had no gene match. The germline CDR1 and CDR2 sequences are MNHEY and SVGEGT. The CDR3: CASKTDRVYNEQFF. The CDR3 region has the DNA TGTGCCAGCAAGACGGACAGGGTTTACAATGAGCAGTTCTTC.